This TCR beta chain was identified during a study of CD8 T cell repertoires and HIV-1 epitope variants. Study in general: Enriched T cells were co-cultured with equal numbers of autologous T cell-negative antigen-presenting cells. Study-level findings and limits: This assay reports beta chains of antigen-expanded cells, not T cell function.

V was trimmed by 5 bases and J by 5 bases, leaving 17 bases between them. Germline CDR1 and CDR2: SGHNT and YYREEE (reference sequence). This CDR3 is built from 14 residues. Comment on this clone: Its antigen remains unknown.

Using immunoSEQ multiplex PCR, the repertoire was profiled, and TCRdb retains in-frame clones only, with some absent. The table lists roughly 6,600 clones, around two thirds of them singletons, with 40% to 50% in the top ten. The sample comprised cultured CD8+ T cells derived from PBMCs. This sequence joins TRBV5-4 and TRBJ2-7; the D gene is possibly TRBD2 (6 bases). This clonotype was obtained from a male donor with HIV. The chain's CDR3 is CASSPGSGLHEQYF. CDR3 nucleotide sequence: TGTGCCAGCAGTCCAGGTAGCGGACTCCACGAGCAGTACTTC.